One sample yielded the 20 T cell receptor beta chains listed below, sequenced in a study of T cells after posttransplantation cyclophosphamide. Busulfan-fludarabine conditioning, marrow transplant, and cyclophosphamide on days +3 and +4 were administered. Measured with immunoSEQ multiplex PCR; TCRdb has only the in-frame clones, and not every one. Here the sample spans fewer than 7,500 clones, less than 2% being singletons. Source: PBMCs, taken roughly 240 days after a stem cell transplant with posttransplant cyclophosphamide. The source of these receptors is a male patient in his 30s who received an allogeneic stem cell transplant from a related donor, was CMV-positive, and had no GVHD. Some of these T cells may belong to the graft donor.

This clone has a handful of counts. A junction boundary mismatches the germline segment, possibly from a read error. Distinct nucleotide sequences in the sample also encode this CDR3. CDR3 bases: TGTGCCACGCAACAGGTCGACGAACAGTACTTC. Protein: CATQQVDEQYF. The chain combines TRBV19 with TRBJ2-7, with D possibly being TRBD1 (5 bases). The CDR3 loop spans 11 amino acids. Germline V lookup: CDR1 LNHDA, CDR2 SQIVND (reference sequence).

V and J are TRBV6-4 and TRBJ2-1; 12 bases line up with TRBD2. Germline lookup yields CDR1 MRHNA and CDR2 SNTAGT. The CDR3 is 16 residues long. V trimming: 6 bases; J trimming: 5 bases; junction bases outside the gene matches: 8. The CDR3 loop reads CASSTASGRAHNEQFF. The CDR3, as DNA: TGTGCCAGCAGCACCGCTAGCGGGAGGGCCCACAATGAGCAGTTCTTC.

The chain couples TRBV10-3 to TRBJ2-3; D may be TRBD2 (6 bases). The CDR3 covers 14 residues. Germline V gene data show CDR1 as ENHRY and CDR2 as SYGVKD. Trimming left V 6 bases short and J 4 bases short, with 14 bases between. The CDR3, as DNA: TGTGCCATCAGCGGGAGTTTAAGCGCAGATACGCAGTATTTT. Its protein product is CAISGSLSADTQYF.

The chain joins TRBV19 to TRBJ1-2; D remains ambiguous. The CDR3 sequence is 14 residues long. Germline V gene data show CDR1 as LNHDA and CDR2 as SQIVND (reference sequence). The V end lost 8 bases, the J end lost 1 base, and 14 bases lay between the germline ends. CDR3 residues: CASENGGDNYGYTF. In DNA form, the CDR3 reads TGTGCCAGTGAGAACGGAGGCGATAACTATGGCTACACCTTC. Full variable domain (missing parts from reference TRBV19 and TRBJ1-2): DGGITQSPKYLFRKEGQNVTLSCEQNLNHDAMYWYRQDPGQGLRLIYYSQIVNDFQKGDIAEGYSVSREKKESFPLTVTSAQKNPTAFYLCASENGGDNYGYTFGSGTRLTVV.

CDR3 bases: TGTGCCAGCAGGGGACTTAATCAGCCCCAGCATTTT. It specifies CASRGLNQPQHF. The chain couples TRBV5-8 to TRBJ1-5; D is possibly TRBD1 (5 bases). The ends were cut back, 5 bases at V and 4 bases at J, with 7 bases in the middle. The CDR3 runs to 12 residues. Germline V gene lookup returns CDR1 SGHTS and CDR2 YDEGEE.

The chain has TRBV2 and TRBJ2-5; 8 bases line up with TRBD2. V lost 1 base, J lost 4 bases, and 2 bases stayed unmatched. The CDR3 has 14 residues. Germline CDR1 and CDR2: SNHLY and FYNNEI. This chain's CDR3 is CASSEVAGGETQYF. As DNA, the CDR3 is TGTGCCAGCAGTGAAGTGGCGGGGGGAGAGACCCAGTACTTC.

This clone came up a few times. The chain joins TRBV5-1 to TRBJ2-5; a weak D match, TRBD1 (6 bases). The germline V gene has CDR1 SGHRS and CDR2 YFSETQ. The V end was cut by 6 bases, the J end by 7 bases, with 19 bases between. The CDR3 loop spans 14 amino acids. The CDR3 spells CASTPSTGLGTQYF. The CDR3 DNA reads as TGCGCCAGCACTCCATCGACAGGTCTCGGGACCCAGTACTTC.

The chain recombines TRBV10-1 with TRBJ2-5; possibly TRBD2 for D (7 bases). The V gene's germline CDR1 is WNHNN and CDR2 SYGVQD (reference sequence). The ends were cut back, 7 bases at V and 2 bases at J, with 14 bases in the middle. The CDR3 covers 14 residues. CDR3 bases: TGCGCCAGCATCATCGGGGGGCGACAAGAGACCCAGTACTTC. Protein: CASIIGGRQETQYF.

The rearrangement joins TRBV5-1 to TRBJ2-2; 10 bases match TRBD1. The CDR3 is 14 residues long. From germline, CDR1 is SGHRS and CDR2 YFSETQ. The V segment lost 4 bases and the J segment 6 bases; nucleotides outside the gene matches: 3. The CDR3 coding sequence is TGCGCCAGCAGCACCGGGACAGGGGCCGGGGAGCTGTTTTTT. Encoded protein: CASSTGTGAGELFF.

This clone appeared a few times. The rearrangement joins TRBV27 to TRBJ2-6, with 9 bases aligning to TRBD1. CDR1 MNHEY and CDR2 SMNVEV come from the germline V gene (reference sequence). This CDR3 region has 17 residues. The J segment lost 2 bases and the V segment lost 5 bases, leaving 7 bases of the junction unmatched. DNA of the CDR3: TGTGCCAGCAGTGGACAGGGGAAGGGACCTGGGGCCAACGTCCTGACTTTC. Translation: CASSGQGKGPGANVLTF.

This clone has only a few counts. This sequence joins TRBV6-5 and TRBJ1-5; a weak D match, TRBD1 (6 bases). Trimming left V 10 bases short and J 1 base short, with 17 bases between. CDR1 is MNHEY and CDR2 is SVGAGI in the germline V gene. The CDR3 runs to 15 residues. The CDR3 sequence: CATSDTGLSNQPQHF. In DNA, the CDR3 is TGTGCCACCTCGGATACAGGGTTGAGCAATCAGCCCCAGCATTTT.

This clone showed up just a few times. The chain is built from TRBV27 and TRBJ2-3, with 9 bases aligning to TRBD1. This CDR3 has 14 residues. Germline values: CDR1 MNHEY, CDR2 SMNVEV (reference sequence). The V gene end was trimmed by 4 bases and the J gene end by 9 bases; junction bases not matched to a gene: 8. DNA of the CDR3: TGTGCCAGCAGTTCTCCCCCGGACAGGGGAACGCAGTATTTT. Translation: CASSSPPDRGTQYF.

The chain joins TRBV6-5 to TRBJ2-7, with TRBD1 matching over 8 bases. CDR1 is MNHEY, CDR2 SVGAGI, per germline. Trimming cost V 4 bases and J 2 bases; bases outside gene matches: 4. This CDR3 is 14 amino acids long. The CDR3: CASSFSDRAYEQYF. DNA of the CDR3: TGTGCCAGCAGTTTTTCGGACAGGGCCTACGAGCAGTACTTC.

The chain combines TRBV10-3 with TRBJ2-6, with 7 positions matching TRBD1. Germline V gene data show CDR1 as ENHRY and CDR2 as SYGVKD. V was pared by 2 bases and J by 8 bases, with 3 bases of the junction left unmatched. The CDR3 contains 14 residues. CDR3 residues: CAISEGTVTNVLTF. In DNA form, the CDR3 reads TGTGCCATCAGTGAGGGGACAGTGACCAACGTCCTGACTTTC.

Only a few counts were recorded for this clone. The CDR3 DNA sequence: TGTGCCAGCAGCGTAGGGGGTAGCGGGAGGACTATTACTAGAGATACGCAGTATTTT. Translated: CASSVGGSGRTITRDTQYF. The gene calls are TRBV9 and TRBJ2-3; 10 nucleotides line up with TRBD2. This CDR3 spans 19 amino acids. With V trimmed by 0 bases and J by 5 bases, 15 bases remained unmatched. Germline CDR1 SGDLS, CDR2 YYNGEE.

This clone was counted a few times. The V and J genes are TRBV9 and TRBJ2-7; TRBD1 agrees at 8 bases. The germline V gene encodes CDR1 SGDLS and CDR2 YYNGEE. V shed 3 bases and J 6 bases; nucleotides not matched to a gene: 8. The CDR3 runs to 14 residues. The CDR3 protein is CASSARQGRGEQYF. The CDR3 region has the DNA TGTGCCAGCAGCGCCCGACAGGGGCGGGGCGAGCAGTACTTC.

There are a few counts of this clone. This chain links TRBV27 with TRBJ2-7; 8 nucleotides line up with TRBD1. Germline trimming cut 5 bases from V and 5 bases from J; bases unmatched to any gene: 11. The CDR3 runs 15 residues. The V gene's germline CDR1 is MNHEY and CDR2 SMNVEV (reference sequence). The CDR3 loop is CASSDRTGWLDEQYF. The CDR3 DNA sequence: TGTGCCAGCAGTGATCGGACAGGGTGGTTGGACGAGCAGTACTTC.

The CDR3 here is CASSSEQQETQYF. The CDR3 region has the DNA TGTGCCAGCAGCTCGGAACAGCAAGAGACCCAGTACTTC. The chain couples TRBV5-4 to TRBJ2-5; no clear D. Germline CDR1 and CDR2: SGHNT and YYREEE (reference sequence). V lost 3 bases, J lost 2 bases, and 8 bases lay in between. The CDR3 consists of 13 residues.

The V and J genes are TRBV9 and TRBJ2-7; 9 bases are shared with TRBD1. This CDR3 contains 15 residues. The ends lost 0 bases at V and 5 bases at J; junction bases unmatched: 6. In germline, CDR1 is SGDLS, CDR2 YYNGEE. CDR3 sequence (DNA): TGTGCCAGCAGCGTAGTGGGGACAGGGTTCAACGAGCAGTACTTC. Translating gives CASSVVGTGFNEQYF.

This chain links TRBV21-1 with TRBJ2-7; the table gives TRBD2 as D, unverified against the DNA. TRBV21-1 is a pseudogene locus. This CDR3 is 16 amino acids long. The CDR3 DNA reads TGTGCCAGCAGCAAAGGTAGCGGGGGGACCCCAGGGGAGCAGTACTTC. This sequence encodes CASSKGSGGTPGEQYF.